Reported below is one T cell receptor beta chain. This CDR3 has 13 residues. V shed 9 bases and J shed 4 bases, with 15 bases lying between them. Germline loops: CDR1 LGHDT, CDR2 YNNKEL (reference sequence). Only in-frame clones appear in the TCRdb table, and some are missing; sequencing was by immunoSEQ multiplex PCR. The table has about 320,000 clones, about 86% seen once; the top ten hold approximately 2%. The data were taken from a study of Ad26.COV2.S vaccination and SARS-CoV-2 variants. Stated treatment: around 19 received Ad26.COV2.S at low or high dose, single or two shots; about 5 received placebo; per-sample allocation not given. Sampling occurred on day 63 after the first vaccine or placebo injection.

Sequences were derived from peripheral blood, sampled in a trial of Ad26.COV2.S vaccine versus placebo. The gene calls are TRBV3-1 (or the pseudogene TRBV3-2) and TRBJ1-1, with a possible D match to TRBD1 (6 bases). The clonotype originates from a person between 18 and 60 years old who received the Ad26.COV2.S COVID-19 vaccine or a placebo. CDR3 protein: CASSRGASTEAFF. CDR3 coding DNA: TGTGCCAGTTCTCGGGGGGCGAGCACTGAAGCTTTCTTT.